A single sample is the source of the 27 T cell receptor beta chains below, sequenced in a study of beta chain features in type 1 diabetes. Every bit of the isolated RNA underwent reverse transcription, so sequencing read expressed TCRB transcripts. Clones were read by immunoSEQ multiplex PCR, and TCRdb kept only the in-frame ones, dropping some. The repertoire holds fewer than 500,000 clones, with about 14% as singletons. Source material: naive CD4+ T cells from blood. The receptors stem from a man under 40 in good health.

The chain employs TRBV9 and TRBJ2-3; D not certain. The germline CDR1 and CDR2 sequences are SGDLS and YYNGEE. There are 15 residues in the CDR3. V was cut by 0 bases and J by 2 bases, with 10 bases left in between. The CDR3 DNA sequence: TGTGCCAGCAGCGTAGGGGCGGATTCCACAGATACGCAGTATTTT. Its protein is CASSVGADSTDTQYF. Together with reference TRBV9 and TRBJ2-3, the CDR3 gives the full variable domain: DSGVTQTPKHLITATGQRVTLRCSPRSGDLSVYWYQQSLDQGLQFLIQYYNGEERAKGNILERFSAQQFPDLHSELNLSSLELGDSALYFCASSVGADSTDTQYFGPGTRLTVL.

The sample holds many counts of this clone. The sample has other DNA sequences that encode this CDR3 too. The genes are TRBV10-3 and TRBJ2-7, with D perhaps TRBD2 (5 bases). The germline V and J ends were trimmed by 0 bases and 6 bases, with 9 bases remaining between them. The CDR3 consists of 13 residues. Germline V gene sequence: CDR1 ENHRY, CDR2 SYGVKD. The CDR3 sequence is CAISESRGGEQYV. The DNA for the CDR3 is TGTGCCATCAGTGAGTCCCGGGGTGGCGAGCAGTACGTC.

The V call is TRBV14, the J call TRBJ2-3; no firm D call. V gave up 4 bases and J gave up 7 bases, with 9 bases separating them. The CDR3 is 12 amino acids. Germline loops: CDR1 SGHDN, CDR2 FVKESK. The CDR3 sequence is CASSPRPYTQYF. The CDR3 nucleotides are TGTGCCAGCAGCCCACGACCCTATACGCAGTATTTT.

This clone was found a few times. The chain employs TRBV5-4 and TRBJ2-7, with TRBD1 identical over 11 bases. The ends lost 2 bases at V and 4 bases at J; junction bases unmatched: 5. CDR3 length equals 15 residues. CDR1 is SGHNT and CDR2 is YYREEE in the germline V gene (reference sequence). The DNA for the CDR3 is TGTGCCAGCAGCTTCGGACAGGGGGCCTTGTACGAGCAGTACTTC. Translation: CASSFGQGALYEQYF.

This clone was seen a handful of times. This chain uses TRBV9 with TRBJ2-1; D possibly corresponds to TRBD2 (5 bases). Germline lookup yields CDR1 SGDLS and CDR2 YYNGEE. There are 15 residues in the CDR3. Trimming removed 0 bases from V and 0 bases from J, with 7 bases in between. Here the CDR3 reads CASSVGRNSYNEQFF. CDR3 sequence (DNA): TGTGCCAGCAGCGTAGGGAGGAACTCCTACAATGAGCAGTTCTTC.

The V and J genes are TRBV7-9 and TRBJ1-1; D possibly corresponds to TRBD1 (5 bases). Germline assignment: CDR1 SEHNR and CDR2 FQNEAQ (reference sequence). V was clipped by 5 bases and J by 1 base, with 14 bases between them. This CDR3 has 15 amino acids. CDR3 loop: CASSPHGQGNTEAFF. In DNA, the CDR3 is TGTGCCAGCAGCCCGCACGGGCAGGGGAACACTGAAGCTTTCTTT.

The V gene is TRBV20-1, the J gene TRBJ2-5; D is ambiguous. The CDR3 sequence is 11 residues long. V was clipped by 3 bases and J by 5 bases, with 7 bases between them. Germline V gene data show CDR1 as DFQATT and CDR2 as SNEGSKA (reference sequence). CDR3 DNA: TGCAGTGCTAGTTTTGCGGAGACCCAGTACTTC. This encodes CSASFAETQYF.

This clone showed up just a few times. The rearrangement joins TRBV15 to TRBJ2-1; 12 bases map to TRBD1. V gave up 3 bases and J gave up 7 bases; unmatched junction bases: 4. Germline V gene sequence: CDR1 LNHNV, CDR2 YYDKDF (reference sequence). This CDR3 region has 15 residues. This chain's CDR3 is CATSRGQGARNEQFF. The CDR3 DNA sequence: TGTGCCACCAGCAGGGGACAGGGGGCGCGTAATGAGCAGTTCTTC.

This clone was found a few times. The V gene is TRBV4-3, the J gene TRBJ2-6; TRBD1 agrees at 9 bases. Germline V gene lookup returns CDR1 LGHNA and CDR2 YSLEER. J lost 2 bases, V lost 2 bases, and 13 bases had no gene match. The CDR3 spans 20 residues. The CDR3 DNA reads TGCGCCAGCAGCCAACGGCACCTACAGGGGGCGAGAACTGGGGCCAACGTCCTGACTTTC. Translating it yields CASSQRHLQGARTGANVLTF.

The chain uses TRBV28 and TRBJ1-4; D call uncertain. The CDR3 length is 14 residues. The germline V gene has CDR1 MDHEN and CDR2 SYDVKM. V lost 6 bases and J 8 bases, leaving 16 bases between the germline ends. The CDR3, as DNA: TGTGCCAGCAGCCCCAGTGGGCCCGCGGAAAAACTGTTTTTT. Translation gives CASSPSGPAEKLFF.

This clone occurred a few times. This chain links TRBV5-4 with TRBJ2-5; D is uncertain. The CDR3 sequence is 15 residues long. CDR1 and CDR2 (germline): SGHNT, YYREEE (reference sequence). The V end lost 0 bases, the J end lost 1 base, and 10 bases lay between the germline ends. This CDR3 reads CASSLGNPRQETQYF. CDR3 bases: TGTGCCAGCAGCTTGGGGAACCCCCGCCAAGAGACCCAGTACTTC.

This clone has just a few counts. The CDR3 region is CASSLTAGGFGETQYF. CDR3 nucleotide sequence: TGTGCCAGCAGCTTAACGGCGGGGGGGTTCGGAGAGACCCAGTACTTC. The V gene is TRBV11-2, the J gene TRBJ2-5; TRBD2 matches 9 bases. Looked up from germline, CDR1 is SGHAT and CDR2 is FQNNGV. The CDR3 extends over 16 amino acids. V shed 2 bases and J 4 bases; nucleotides not matched to a gene: 8.

V is TRBV7-7 and J is TRBJ2-5; D not certain. V lost 1 base to trimming and J lost 2 bases, with 5 bases between them. The length of the CDR3 is 13 residues. From germline, CDR1 is SSHAT and CDR2 FNYEAQ (reference sequence). The CDR3 sequence: CASSLDRQETQYF. CDR3 coding DNA: TGTGCCAGCAGCTTAGACAGACAAGAGACCCAGTACTTC.

The genes are TRBV18 and TRBJ1-5, with a tentative D call TRBD1 (5 bases). Per germline, CDR1 KGHSH and CDR2 LQKENI. Trimming removed 1 base at V and 5 bases at J, with 9 bases between. The CDR3 covers 14 residues. CDR3 DNA: TGTGCCAGCTCACCACTCCAGGGCGATCAGCCCCAGCATTTT. Its translation: CASSPLQGDQPQHF.

This clone has a handful of counts. The chain combines TRBV20-1 with TRBJ2-7; D is undetermined. V dropped 2 bases and J dropped 6 bases, with 8 bases sitting between them. Germline CDR1 DFQATT, CDR2 SNEGSKA (reference sequence). CDR3 length equals 11 residues. In nucleotides, the CDR3 is TGCAGTGCTAGAAACGGGCCCGAGCAGTACGTC. Amino acid sequence: CSARNGPEQYV.

This clone was seen a handful of times. CDR3 residues: CASSRPGGEQYV. Here the CDR3 DNA reads TGTGCCAGCTCCCGCCCCGGAGGCGAGCAGTACGTC. V gene TRBV18 combines with J gene TRBJ2-7, with D perhaps TRBD2 (5 bases). Germline values: CDR1 KGHSH, CDR2 LQKENI. The CDR3 extends over 12 amino acids. Trimming cost V 6 bases and J 6 bases, with 12 bases left between them.

The chain couples TRBV19 to TRBJ2-1; D gene uncertain. The length of the CDR3 is 13 residues. Looked up from germline, CDR1 is LNHDA and CDR2 is SQIVND (reference sequence). Between the trimmed V and J ends, which lost 3 bases and 4 bases, there was a span of 7 bases. The CDR3 DNA sequence: TGTGCCAGTAGTATTGGCCAATACAATGAGCAGTTCTTC. It specifies CASSIGQYNEQFF.

The V call is TRBV6-5, the J call TRBJ2-5; D is unclear. CDR3 length equals 12 residues. The V end was cut by 2 bases, the J end by 3 bases, with 4 bases between. Per germline, CDR1 MNHEY and CDR2 SVGAGI. The chain's CDR3 is CASSYGKETQYF. The CDR3 DNA sequence: TGTGCCAGCAGTTACGGCAAAGAGACCCAGTACTTC.

The chain has TRBV7-8 and TRBJ2-7, with 7 bases lining up with TRBD1. The CDR3 spans 13 residues. Germline V gene data show CDR1 as SGHVS and CDR2 as FQNEAQ. Losses at the gene ends were 4 bases for V and 3 bases for J; bases not matched to a gene: 3. CDR3 sequence: CASSYRQGYEQYV. The CDR3 nucleotides are TGTGCCAGCAGCTATAGACAGGGCTACGAGCAGTACGTC.

This clone was recorded a few times. V gene TRBV10-3 combines with J gene TRBJ2-2; 9 nucleotides match TRBD2. With V trimmed by 8 bases and J by 6 bases, 16 bases remained unmatched. Germline values: CDR1 ENHRY, CDR2 SYGVKD. This CDR3 has 17 amino acids. In DNA, the CDR3 is TGTGCCATCTTACGGATCCAGCGGGAGGAAGGGGCCGGGGAGCTGTTTTTT. Its translation is CAILRIQREEGAGELFF.

The rearrangement joins TRBV11-2 to TRBJ2-5; tentative D call: TRBD2 (6 bases). The CDR3 is made up of 16 amino acids. With 4 bases removed from V and 4 bases from J, the gap between germline ends came to 19 bases. The germline CDR1 and CDR2 sequences are SGHAT and FQNNGV. The CDR3: CASSSPRFRGGETQYF. The CDR3 bases are TGTGCCAGCAGCTCGCCTCGGTTCCGGGGAGGAGAGACCCAGTACTTC.

The CDR3 protein is CASGDGTGVGGYTF. The CDR3 nucleotides are TGTGCCAGCGGCGATGGGACAGGGGTCGGTGGCTACACCTTC. The V gene is TRBV25-1, the J gene TRBJ1-2, with 10 nucleotides matching TRBD1. The CDR3 length is 14 residues. After removal of 8 bases from V and 7 bases from J, the junction contained 10 bases not matched to a gene. Per germline, CDR1 MGHDK and CDR2 SYGVNS.

This rearrangement joins TRBV4-1 to TRBJ2-5, with D perhaps TRBD2 (6 bases). V dropped 0 bases and J dropped 5 bases, with 16 bases sitting between them. Germline V gene sequence: CDR1 MGHRA, CDR2 YSYEKL. The CDR3 extends over 16 amino acids. CDR3 loop: CASSQDTGLLWETQYF. Here the CDR3 DNA reads TGCGCCAGCAGCCAAGATACGGGACTCCTTTGGGAGACCCAGTACTTC.

This rearrangement joins TRBV7-8 to TRBJ2-1; 7 bases map to TRBD1. The CDR3 is 16 residues long. Germline loops: CDR1 SGHVS, CDR2 FQNEAQ. With V trimmed by 4 bases and J by 4 bases, 10 bases remained unmatched. The DNA of the CDR3 is TGTGCCAGCAGCTCCACCAGTCGACAGGGATACAATGAGCAGTTCTTC. Protein: CASSSTSRQGYNEQFF.

This clone was seen only a few times. The chain couples TRBV5-1 to TRBJ2-4; TRBD2 matches at 8 bases. V gave up 0 bases and J gave up 1 base; unmatched junction bases: 6. CDR1 is SGHRS, CDR2 YFSETQ, per germline. The CDR3 is 17 residues long. CDR3 sequence reads: CASSLEVSGTAKNIQYF. CDR3 DNA sequence: TGCGCCAGCAGCTTGGAAGTTAGCGGGACTGCCAAAAACATTCAGTACTTC.

V usage is TRBV6-5 and J usage is TRBJ2-7; TRBD2 matches at 8 bases. This CDR3 has 13 amino acids. Germline loops: CDR1 MNHEY, CDR2 SVGAGI. V lost 9 bases and J lost 3; bases outside the gene matches: 7. CDR3 sequence (DNA): TGTGCCAGTACCAGCGGGGGCGGCTACGAGCAGTACTTC. This encodes CASTSGGGYEQYF.

This clone was counted only a few times. CDR3 amino acids: CSVGDRWDTGELFF. The CDR3 DNA is TGCAGCGTCGGCGACAGGTGGGACACCGGGGAGCTGTTTTTT. The chain is built from TRBV29-1 and TRBJ2-2, with D perhaps matching TRBD1 (6 bases). V was cut by 6 bases and J by 3 bases, with 14 bases left in between. From germline, CDR1 is SQVTM and CDR2 ANQGSEA. The CDR3 extends over 14 amino acids.